The entry that follows covers one TCR beta chain sequence. The antigen is undetermined. From germline, CDR1 is ENHRY and CDR2 SYGVKD. V was trimmed by 4 bases and J by 6 bases, leaving 15 bases between them. CDR3 length: 14 amino acids. Measured with immunoSEQ multiplex PCR; TCRdb has only the in-frame clones, and not every one. The table includes 1.5 million to 2.5 million clones, less than 95% detected once. These data come from a study of shared clonotypes between healthy human individuals. The naive CD8 population came from CD45RO-negative cells selected for CCR7, without terminally differentiated effector memory CD45RA+ cells. Study-level results: Donor clonotype sharing was expected to depend on sequencing depth. Of the naive CD4 clonotypes, around 5.2% were shared across several donors.

The receptor was isolated from a man younger than 35 in good health. Sequencing was performed on naive CD8+ T cells sorted from blood. The V gene is TRBV10-3, the J gene TRBJ1-1; possibly TRBD1 for D (5 bases). CDR3: CAISARAGPPEAFF. The CDR3 DNA follows: TGTGCCATCAGTGCTAGGGCAGGGCCACCTGAAGCTTTCTTT.